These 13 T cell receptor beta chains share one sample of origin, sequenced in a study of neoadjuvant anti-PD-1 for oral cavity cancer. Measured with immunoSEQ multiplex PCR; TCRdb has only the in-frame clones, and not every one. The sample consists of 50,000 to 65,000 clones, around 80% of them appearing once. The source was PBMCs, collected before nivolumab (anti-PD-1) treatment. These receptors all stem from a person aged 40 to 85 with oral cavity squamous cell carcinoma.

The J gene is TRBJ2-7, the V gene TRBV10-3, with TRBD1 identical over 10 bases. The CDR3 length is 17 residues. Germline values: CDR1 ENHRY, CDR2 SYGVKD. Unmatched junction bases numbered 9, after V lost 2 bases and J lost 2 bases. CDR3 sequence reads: CAISEPRDRGRAYEQYF. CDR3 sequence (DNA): TGTGCCATCAGTGAGCCAAGAGACAGGGGGCGCGCCTACGAGCAGTACTTC.

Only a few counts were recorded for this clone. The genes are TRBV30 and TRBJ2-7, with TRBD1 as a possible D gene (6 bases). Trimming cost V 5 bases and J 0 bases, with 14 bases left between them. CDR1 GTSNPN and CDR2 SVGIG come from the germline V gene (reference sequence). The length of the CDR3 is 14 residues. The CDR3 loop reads CAWDRRRSSYEQYF. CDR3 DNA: TGTGCCTGGGACAGGAGAAGGAGCTCCTACGAGCAGTACTTC.

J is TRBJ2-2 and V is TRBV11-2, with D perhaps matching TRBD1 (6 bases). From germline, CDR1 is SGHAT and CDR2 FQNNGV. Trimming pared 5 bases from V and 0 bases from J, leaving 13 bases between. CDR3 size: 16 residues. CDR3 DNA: TGTGCCAGCAGCCCGGGACACTTCGCGAACACCGGGGAGCTGTTTTTT. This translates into CASSPGHFANTGELFF.

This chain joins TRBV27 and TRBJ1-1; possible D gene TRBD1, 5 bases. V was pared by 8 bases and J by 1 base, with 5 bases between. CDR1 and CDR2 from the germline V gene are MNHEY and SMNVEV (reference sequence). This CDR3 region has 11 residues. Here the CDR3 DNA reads TGTGCCAGCGGACAGAACACTGAAGCTTTCTTT. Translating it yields CASGQNTEAFF.

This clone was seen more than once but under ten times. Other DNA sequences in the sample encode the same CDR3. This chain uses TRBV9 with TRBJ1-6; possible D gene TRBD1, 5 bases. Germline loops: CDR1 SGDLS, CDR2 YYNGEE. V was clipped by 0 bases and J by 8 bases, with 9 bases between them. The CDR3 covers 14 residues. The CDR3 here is CASSVGGFDSPLHF. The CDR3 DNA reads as TGTGCCAGCAGCGTAGGGGGCTTTGATTCACCCCTCCACTTT.

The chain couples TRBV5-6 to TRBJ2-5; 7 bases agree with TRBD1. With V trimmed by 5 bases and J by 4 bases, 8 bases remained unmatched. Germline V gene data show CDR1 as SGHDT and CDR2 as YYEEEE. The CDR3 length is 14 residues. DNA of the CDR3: TGTGCCAGCAGTCGCCAGGGGGTAGGAGAGACCCAGTACTTC. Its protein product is CASSRQGVGETQYF.

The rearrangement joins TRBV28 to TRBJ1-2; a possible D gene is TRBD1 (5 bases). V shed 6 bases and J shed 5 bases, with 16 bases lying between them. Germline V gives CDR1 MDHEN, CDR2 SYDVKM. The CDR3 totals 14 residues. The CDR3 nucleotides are TGTGCCAGCAGCCCCAGGGTTCCCCCTTATGGCTACACCTTC. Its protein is CASSPRVPPYGYTF.

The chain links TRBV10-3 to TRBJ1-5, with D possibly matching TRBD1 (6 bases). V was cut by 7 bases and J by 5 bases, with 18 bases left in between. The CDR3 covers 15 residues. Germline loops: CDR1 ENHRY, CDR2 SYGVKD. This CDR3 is CAIKGEGVEHQPQHF. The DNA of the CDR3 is TGTGCCATCAAGGGAGAGGGGGTAGAACATCAGCCCCAGCATTTT.

CDR3 amino acids: CASRRQGTAYEQYF. Here the CDR3 DNA reads TGTGCCAGTAGACGACAGGGAACAGCCTACGAGCAGTACTTC. This chain uses TRBV19 with TRBJ2-7; 7 bases fit TRBD1. In germline, CDR1 is LNHDA, CDR2 SQIVND (reference sequence). J gave up 2 bases and V 6 bases, and 7 bases lay outside the gene matches. The length of the CDR3 is 14 residues.

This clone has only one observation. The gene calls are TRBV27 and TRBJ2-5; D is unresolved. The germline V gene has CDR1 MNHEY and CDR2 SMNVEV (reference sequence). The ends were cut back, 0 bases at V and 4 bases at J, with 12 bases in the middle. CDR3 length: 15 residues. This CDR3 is CASSLSWASRETQYF. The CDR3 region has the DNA TGTGCCAGCAGTTTATCGTGGGCCTCCAGAGAGACCCAGTACTTC.

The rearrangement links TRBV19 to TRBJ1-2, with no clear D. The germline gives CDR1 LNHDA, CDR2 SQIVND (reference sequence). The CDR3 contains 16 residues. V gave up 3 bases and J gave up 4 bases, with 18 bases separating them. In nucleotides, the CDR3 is TGTGCCAGTAGTATGAATGTACAGACTCCGGTCTATGGCTACACCTTC. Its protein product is CASSMNVQTPVYGYTF.

The CDR3 nucleotides are TGTGCCAGTAGTATGGGGGAAAACAGGGCAAGCGGCTACACCTTC. This codes for CASSMGENRASGYTF. The chain has TRBV19 and TRBJ1-2; weak D call: TRBD1 (6 bases). The CDR3 is made up of 15 amino acids. V was cut by 3 bases and J by 8 bases, with 19 bases left in between. CDR1 LNHDA and CDR2 SQIVND come from the germline V gene (reference sequence).

This CDR3 is CASRTGPNTEAFF. The CDR3 nucleotides are TGTGCCAGCAGGACAGGGCCGAACACTGAAGCTTTCTTT. The rearrangement uses TRBV9 and TRBJ1-1; 7 nucleotides agree with TRBD1. V was pared by 5 bases and J by 1 base, with 2 bases of the junction left unmatched. Germline V gives CDR1 SGDLS, CDR2 YYNGEE. CDR3 size: 13 residues.